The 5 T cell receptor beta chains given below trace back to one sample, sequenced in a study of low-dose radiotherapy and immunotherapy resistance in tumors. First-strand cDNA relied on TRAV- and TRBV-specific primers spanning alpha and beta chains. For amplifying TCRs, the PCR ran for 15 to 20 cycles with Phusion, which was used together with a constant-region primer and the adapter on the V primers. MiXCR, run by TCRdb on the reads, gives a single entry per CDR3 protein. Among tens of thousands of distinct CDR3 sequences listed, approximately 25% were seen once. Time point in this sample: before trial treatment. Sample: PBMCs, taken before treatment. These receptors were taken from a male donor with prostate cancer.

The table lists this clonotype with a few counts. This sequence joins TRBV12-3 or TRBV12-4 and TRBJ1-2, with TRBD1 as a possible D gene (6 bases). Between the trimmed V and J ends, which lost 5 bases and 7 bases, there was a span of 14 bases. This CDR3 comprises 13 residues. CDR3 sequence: CASSPRTASGYTF. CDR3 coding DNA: TGTGCCAGCAGTCCCCGGACAGCCAGTGGCTACACCTTC.

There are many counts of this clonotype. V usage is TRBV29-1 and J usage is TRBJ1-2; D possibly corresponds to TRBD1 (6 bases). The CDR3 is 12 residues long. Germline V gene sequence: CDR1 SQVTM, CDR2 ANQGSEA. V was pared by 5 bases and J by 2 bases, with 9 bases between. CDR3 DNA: TGCAGCGTTAGGACAGCCAACTATGGCTACACCTTC. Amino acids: CSVRTANYGYTF.

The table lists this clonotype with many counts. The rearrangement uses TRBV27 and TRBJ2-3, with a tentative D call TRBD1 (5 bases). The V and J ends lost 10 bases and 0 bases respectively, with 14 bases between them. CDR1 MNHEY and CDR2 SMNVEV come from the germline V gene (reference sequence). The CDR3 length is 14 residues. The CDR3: CATHPRGSTDTQYF. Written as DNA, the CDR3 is TGTGCCACCCACCCTAGGGGAAGCACAGATACGCAGTATTTT.

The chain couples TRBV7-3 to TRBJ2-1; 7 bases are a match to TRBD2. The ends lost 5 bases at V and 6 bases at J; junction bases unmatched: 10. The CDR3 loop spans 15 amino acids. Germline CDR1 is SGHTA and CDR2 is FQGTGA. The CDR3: CASSPLRESPNEQFF. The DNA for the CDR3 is TGTGCCAGCAGCCCCCTGCGGGAGTCCCCCAATGAGCAGTTCTTC. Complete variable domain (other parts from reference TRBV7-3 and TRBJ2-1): GAGVSQTPSNKVTEKGKYVELRCDPISGHTALYWYRQSLGQGPEFLIYFQGTGAADDSGLPNDRFFAVRPEGSVSTLKIQRTERGDSAVYLCASSPLRESPNEQFFGPGTRLTVL.

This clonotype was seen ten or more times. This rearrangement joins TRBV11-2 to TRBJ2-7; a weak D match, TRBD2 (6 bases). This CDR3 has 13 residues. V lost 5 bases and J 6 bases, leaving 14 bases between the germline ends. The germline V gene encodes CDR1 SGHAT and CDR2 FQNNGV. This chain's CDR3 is CASSLAGSGEQYF. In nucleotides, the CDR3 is TGTGCCAGCAGCCTTGCGGGATCTGGCGAGCAGTACTTC.